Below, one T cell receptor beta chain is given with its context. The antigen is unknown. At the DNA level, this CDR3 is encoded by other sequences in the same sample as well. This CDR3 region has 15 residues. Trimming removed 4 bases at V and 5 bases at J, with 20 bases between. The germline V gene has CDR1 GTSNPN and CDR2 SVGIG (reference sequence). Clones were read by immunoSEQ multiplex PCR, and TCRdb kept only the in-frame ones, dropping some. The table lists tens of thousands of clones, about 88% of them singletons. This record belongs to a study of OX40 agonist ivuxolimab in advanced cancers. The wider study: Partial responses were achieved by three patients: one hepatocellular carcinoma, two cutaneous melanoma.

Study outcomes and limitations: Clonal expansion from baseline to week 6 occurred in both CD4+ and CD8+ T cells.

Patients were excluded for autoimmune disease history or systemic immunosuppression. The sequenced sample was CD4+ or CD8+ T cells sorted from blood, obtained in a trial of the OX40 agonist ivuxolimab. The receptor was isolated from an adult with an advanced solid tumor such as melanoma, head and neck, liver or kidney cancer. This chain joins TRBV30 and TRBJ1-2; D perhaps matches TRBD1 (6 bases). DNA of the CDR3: TGTGCCTGGACCCGAGGGGGAGCTACCCATTATGGCTACACCTTC. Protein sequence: CAWTRGGATHYGYTF.